This TCR beta chain was obtained from a study of T cell responses to AZD1222 COVID-19 vaccine. This CDR3 spans 16 amino acids. Per germline, CDR1 SGHVS and CDR2 FQNEAQ. With V trimmed by 5 bases and J by 0 bases, 7 bases remained unmatched. The repertoire was sequenced with immunoSEQ multiplex PCR; TCRdb's copy has only in-frame clones and lacks some. Found here are 150,000 or so clones, about 90% of them singletons; the top ten hold approximately 1.4%. This TCR was recovered from an adult in good health. The rearrangement links TRBV7-8 to TRBJ2-1; 7 bases are shared with TRBD1. The sample consisted of peripheral blood, taken on day 0 of AZD1222 vaccination. The CDR3 nucleotides read TGTGCCAGCAGCCGGGTGGGGACAGCCTCCTACAATGAGCAGTTCTTC. Translated, it gives CASSRVGTASYNEQFF.